The T cell receptor (beta chain) described here comes from a study of Ad26.COV2.S vaccination and SARS-CoV-2 variants (dated by TCRdb to the early 2020s). Study-level background: Vaccine-arm donors came from COV1001, a multicentre, randomized, double-blind, placebo-controlled phase I-IIa trial of Ad26.COV2.S in healthy adults. Ad26.COV2.S was administered intramuscularly at a dose of 5x10^10 or 1x10^11 viral particles, either as one shot or as two shots given 56 days apart. TCRbeta repertoire sequencing served as the tool for gauging how specific and how broad the SARS-CoV-2-reactive T cell receptors were following Ad26.COV2.S vaccination. The TCR-sequenced set comprised approximately 32 samples: around 20 Ad26.COV2.S vaccine recipients, 5 placebo recipients and 8 SARS-CoV-2 convalescent individuals. Trial participants were randomized into five groups of five, in which low-dose or high-dose Ad26.COV2.S was given once or twice, or placebo was given on both occasions. Throughout the experiments and outcome assessment, investigators stayed blinded to trial group allocation.

The immunoSEQ Assay was used to sequence TCRbeta CDR3 regions. After extraction, genomic DNA underwent amplification by bias-controlled multiplex PCR, followed by high-throughput sequencing. The original pipeline was this. Collapsing and filtering of sequences were performed to quantify the absolute abundance of each unique TCRbeta CDR3 region. T cell fraction was estimated by normalizing TCRbeta template counts to usable DNA, which was measured by amplifying reference genes present in all nucleated cells. Repertoire TCRs were annotated as SARS-CoV-2-specific when V gene, CDR3 amino acid sequence and J gene were exactly matched to a known reactive TCR set. MIRA supplied the reference SARS-CoV-2 TCR set, which was filtered for enrichment in COVID-19-positive ImmuneCODE repertoires so that public or cross-reactive TCRs were removed. Based on the MIRA antigens, annotated TCRs were further analysed at the level of specific ORF or position within ORF. Depth was the summed frequency of annotated unique rearrangements, while breadth was defined as annotated unique rearrangements over total unique productive rearrangements. Two-sided Wilcoxon rank-sum tests were applied when comparing TCR breadth between groups. TCRdb limited this immuneACCESS table to in-frame rearrangements with V and J called. A share of clones is missing; checked studies link under half to unresolved V genes, and the rest is unexplained. V, J and clone size are taken as reported in that table, and D and trimming were inferred from the DNA itself. The sample contains about 350,000 clones, 80% to 90% of them found a single time. About 3.5% of the sample rests with the top ten.

The intended sense of this specimen's treatment or condition label: some 20 received Ad26.COV2.S at low or high dose, single or two shots; about five received placebo; per-sample allocation not given. Repertoires of vaccine and placebo recipients were sequenced from samples taken on day 63 after the first injection. Cohort 1b enrolled around 24 adults aged 18-55 years at a single site in Boston, USA, between 29 July and 7 August 2020. Ad26.COV2.S consisted of a replication-incompetent adenovirus type 26 vector by which a prefusion-stabilized SARS-CoV-2 spike protein from the original Wuhan strain was expressed. Notes on this clone: This clone's antigen is unknown. No qualities accompany the bases; no much larger clone lies one base away.

The CDR1 and CDR2 encoded by the germline V gene (reference sequence) are SGHNT and YYREEE. The CDR3 contains 14 residues, cysteine and phenylalanine counted. The only DNA kept is the CDR3, 42 bases in frame from the first base. At the junction V is shortened by 0 bases and J by 2 bases, with 8 bases in between. General conclusions and limits of the study: Vaccine and placebo recipients had similar non-spike TCR breadth, a finding consistent with the vaccine containing only spike. Compared with placebo recipients, Ad26.COV2.S recipients showed higher spike-specific TCR breadth (P = 0.0014). Substantial breadth of spike-specific CD8+ and CD4+ T cell responses was reported after vaccination. The study was not powered for comparison of responses between vaccine doses or regimens. The authors noted that the TCR breadth and depth analyses may have underestimated total T cell responses.

The chain joins TRBV5-4 to TRBJ1-2; the D gene remains uncertain. This clonotype was sampled from a person between 18 and 65 years old who received the Ad26.COV2.S COVID-19 vaccine or a placebo. The sample was peripheral blood, taken in a trial of Ad26.COV2.S vaccine versus placebo. The sequenced DNA: TGTGCCAGCAGCTTGGTGGGCGGGAACTATGGCTACACCTTC. The translation is CASSLVGGNYGYTF. The full variable domain, completed from the reference TRBV5-4 and TRBJ1-2 proteins outside the CDR3, reads ETGVTQSPTHLIKTRGQQVTLRCSSQSGHNTVSWYQQALGQGPQFIFQYYREEENGRGNFPPRFSGLQFPNYSSELNVNALELDDSALYLCASSLVGGNYGYTFGSGTRLTVV.